One sample yielded the 25 T cell receptor beta chains listed below, sequenced in a study of spatial heterogeneity in lung cancer. Overall study findings and caveats: Within tumors, counts of expanded alpha and beta TCRs tracked tumor mutation counts.

Regarding time point: sample taken at primary tumor resection. These receptors have no identified antigens. TCRdb called the 5' RACE reads again in MiXCR, with one record for every CDR3 protein. The profile shows 6,500 or so distinct CDR3 sequences, about 10% of them singletons. The source material was lung tumor tissue, sampled at surgery. These receptors were collected from a female donor with early-stage non-small cell lung cancer.

Comment on this clonotype: Sequence at one end of the junction differs from germline and may be a read error. The rearrangement uses TRBV5-1 and TRBJ2-5; possibly TRBD2 for D (6 bases). The V gene's germline CDR1 is SGHRS and CDR2 YFSETQ. The CDR3 contains 14 residues. The CDR3 nucleotides read TGCGCCAGCAGCTTCGGGAGTTTTCAAGAGACCCGGTACTTC. Residues: CASSFGSFQETRYF.

The table lists this clonotype with a few counts. The junction shows a germline mismatch at one end, possibly a read error. This chain uses TRBV12-3 or TRBV12-4 with TRBJ1-1, with 10 bases identical to TRBD1. The CDR3 is 16 residues long. The CDR3 here is CASIPGQGRLAAEVFF. CDR3 in DNA: TGTGCCAGCATTCCGGGACAGGGGCGACTGGCGGCTGAAGTTTTCTTT.

V is TRBV29-1 and J is TRBJ2-1; perhaps TRBD1 as D (5 bases). Between the trimmed V and J ends, which lost 0 bases and 9 bases, there was a span of 15 bases. The CDR3 sequence is 14 residues long. Looked up from germline, CDR1 is SQVTM and CDR2 is ANQGSEA. CDR3: CSVEDWSGAPEQFF. DNA for the CDR3: TGCAGCGTTGAAGATTGGTCTGGGGCCCCTGAGCAGTTCTTC.

This clonotype is deemed medium-sized. The rearrangement uses TRBV6-2 or TRBV6-3 and TRBJ1-5; D is undetermined. The length of the CDR3 is 13 residues. Trimming cost V 2 bases and J 5 bases, with 7 bases left between them. From germline, CDR1 is MNHEY and CDR2 SVGEGT. The CDR3 DNA sequence: TGTGCCAGCAGTTACGGTCCCGATCAGCCCCAGCATTTT. This translates into CASSYGPDQPQHF.

Many counts were recorded for this clonotype. J is TRBJ2-7 and V is TRBV6-1; D uncertain. The CDR3 extends over 10 amino acids. In germline, CDR1 is MNHNS, CDR2 SASEGT. V was shortened by 5 bases and J by 6 bases, with 5 bases between the two germline ends. The CDR3 region is CASSYIEQYF. CDR3 nucleotides: TGTGCCAGCAGTTACATCGAGCAGTACTTC.

This rearrangement joins TRBV20-1 to TRBJ1-4; TRBD1 is a possible D gene (5 bases). Deletions cut 6 bases from V and 7 bases from J, with 15 bases between. CDR3 length: 13 amino acids. Germline CDR1 is DFQATT and CDR2 is SNEGSKA (reference sequence). CDR3 bases: TGCAGTGCCCCCGGGGGGGGAGGTGAAAAACTGTTTTTT. It specifies CSAPGGGGEKLFF.

In this sample, this clonotype turned up a few times. The chain combines TRBV5-1 with TRBJ1-1; weak D call: TRBD1 (5 bases). CDR3 length: 15 amino acids. Between the trimmed V and J ends, which lost 5 bases and 1 base, there was a span of 15 bases. From germline, CDR1 is SGHRS and CDR2 YFSETQ. The CDR3 is CASSTLGAGNTEAFF. The DNA for the CDR3 is TGCGCCAGCAGTACCCTTGGGGCAGGGAACACTGAAGCTTTCTTT.

This CDR3 is CASSSGSWAGELFF. The CDR3 coding sequence is TGCGCCAGCAGCTCCGGGTCCTGGGCCGGGGAGCTGTTTTTT. This chain joins TRBV5-1 and TRBJ2-2; D call uncertain. The germline gives CDR1 SGHRS, CDR2 YFSETQ. V shed 3 bases and J shed 6 bases, with 12 bases lying between them. The CDR3 contains 14 residues.

This clonotype was seen repeatedly, ten times or more. The chain joins TRBV20-1 to TRBJ1-1; tentative D call: TRBD1 (6 bases). The CDR3 runs to 14 residues. CDR1 DFQATT and CDR2 SNEGSKA come from the germline V gene (reference sequence). Trimming removed 2 bases from V and 9 bases from J, with 19 bases in between. CDR3 nucleotide sequence: TGCAGTGCTAGATCGGGGGGACACGTCACCAAAGCTTTCTTT. Protein: CSARSGGHVTKAFF.

Ten or more counts support this clonotype. The rearrangement uses TRBV2 and TRBJ2-7; TRBD1 agrees at 8 bases. CDR1 is SNHLY and CDR2 is FYNNEI in the germline V gene. This CDR3 contains 14 residues. J gave up 5 bases and V 3 bases, and 6 bases lay outside the gene matches. CDR3 sequence: CASSDRGRLNEQYF. As DNA, the CDR3 is TGTGCCAGCAGTGACAGGGGGCGGTTAAACGAGCAGTACTTC.

In this sample, this clonotype turned up a few times. The V and J genes are TRBV18 and TRBJ1-6; D gene ambiguous. The germline gives CDR1 KGHSH, CDR2 LQKENI. V was clipped by 1 base and J by 0 bases, with 10 bases between them. There are 17 residues in the CDR3. The chain's CDR3 is CASSPQGPSSYNSPLHF. CDR3 nucleotide sequence: TGTGCCAGCTCACCACAAGGTCCAAGCTCCTATAATTCACCCCTCCACTTT.

This clonotype was counted ten times or more. The chain uses TRBV28 and TRBJ2-1; D perhaps matches TRBD1 (7 bases). This CDR3 is built from 16 residues. V was shortened by 4 bases and J by 6 bases, with 19 bases between the two germline ends. CDR1 MDHEN and CDR2 SYDVKM come from the germline V gene. In DNA form, the CDR3 reads TGTGCCAGCAGTTCGGGGGAGACAGGGCGGGTCAATGAGCAGTTCTTC. Its translation: CASSSGETGRVNEQFF.

The CDR3 DNA sequence: TGTGCCAGCAGTCTTGCGGGGGACGACTACGAGCAGTACTTC. Encoded protein: CASSLAGDDYEQYF. The chain employs TRBV7-6 and TRBJ2-7; the match to TRBD2 covers 7 bases. Germline CDR1 is SGHVS and CDR2 is FNYEAQ. V lost 6 bases to trimming and J lost 3 bases; unmatched junction nucleotides: 8. There are 14 residues in the CDR3. Combining the CDR3 with reference TRBV7-6 and TRBJ2-7 gives the whole variable domain GAGVSQSPRYKVTKRGQDVALRCDPISGHVSLYWYRQALGQGPEFLTYFNYEAQQDKSGLPNDRFSAERPEGSISTLTIQRTEQRDSAMYRCASSLAGDDYEQYFGPGTRLTVT.

The V and J genes are TRBV7-2 and TRBJ2-7, with 7 positions matching TRBD2. V shed 4 bases, J shed 2 bases, and the junction held 5 bases outside the gene matches. The germline V gene encodes CDR1 SGHTA and CDR2 FQGNSA. This CDR3 is 14 amino acids long. CDR3 sequence (DNA): TGTGCCAGCAGCTCAACACGGGGGGCCTACGAGCAGTACTTC. Its protein product is CASSSTRGAYEQYF.

By share of the sample, this clonotype is medium-sized. The chain uses TRBV5-6 and TRBJ2-3, with 12 bases aligning to TRBD2. The germline V gene encodes CDR1 SGHDT and CDR2 YYEEEE. CDR3 length: 15 amino acids. The J segment lost 7 bases and the V segment lost 4 bases, leaving 7 bases of the junction unmatched. The CDR3 sequence: CASSAWTSGDYTQYF. In DNA form, the CDR3 reads TGTGCCAGCAGCGCATGGACTAGCGGGGATTATACGCAGTATTTT.

Only a few counts were recorded for this clonotype. The chain joins TRBV20-1 to TRBJ1-5; the match to TRBD1 covers 12 bases. This CDR3 contains 16 residues. Germline CDR1 reads DFQATT; CDR2 reads SNEGSKA (reference sequence). Germline trimming cut 6 bases from V and 4 bases from J; bases unmatched to any gene: 10. The CDR3 region is CSAPRGTGGPNQPQHF. The CDR3, as DNA: TGCAGTGCCCCTCGAGGGACAGGGGGCCCGAATCAGCCCCAGCATTTT.

By share, this clonotype ranks as medium-sized. The genes are TRBV10-3 and TRBJ2-5; 8 positions agree with TRBD2. From germline, CDR1 is ENHRY and CDR2 SYGVKD. V lost 3 bases to trimming and J lost 2 bases; unmatched junction nucleotides: 8. The CDR3 loop spans 16 amino acids. CDR3: CAISDAIAGKQETQYF. The CDR3 region has the DNA TGTGCCATCAGTGATGCAATAGCGGGGAAACAAGAGACCCAGTACTTC.

This clonotype has a handful of counts. CDR3 sequence (DNA): TGTGCCATCACCCGGGGACTAGCGGGTACCACAGATACGCAGTATTTT. Translating it yields CAITRGLAGTTDTQYF. The gene calls are TRBV10-3 and TRBJ2-3; 12 positions agree with TRBD2. The J segment lost 2 bases and the V segment lost 7 bases, leaving 7 bases of the junction unmatched. Germline CDR1 ENHRY, CDR2 SYGVKD. The CDR3 length is 16 residues.

This clonotype was found once. The chain combines TRBV5-6 with TRBJ2-3; 9 bases align to TRBD2. Germline CDR1 SGHDT, CDR2 YYEEEE. This CDR3 is built from 20 residues. The V segment lost 0 bases and the J segment 0 bases; nucleotides outside the gene matches: 14. CDR3 DNA: TGTGCCAGCAGCTTGGCCGTTTACGCTAGCGGGGAACCTAGCACAGATACGCAGTATTTT. Translated, it gives CASSLAVYASGEPSTDTQYF.

By share, this clonotype counts as medium-sized (0.01 to 0.1%). The genes are TRBV20-1 and TRBJ1-1; no clear D. Germline V gene data show CDR1 as DFQATT and CDR2 as SNEGSKA (reference sequence). The CDR3 totals 12 residues. Trimming removed 4 bases at V and 0 bases at J, with 6 bases between. The CDR3 sequence: CSATSMNTEAFF. Written as DNA, the CDR3 is TGCAGTGCTACCAGTATGAACACTGAAGCTTTCTTT.

Notes on this clonotype: Since a much larger clone is just one base distant, this may be a read error. This chain links TRBV9 with TRBJ1-1; no clear D gene. Germline CDR1 reads SGDLS; CDR2 reads YYNGEE. The CDR3 totals 13 residues. CDR3 DNA sequence: TGTACCAGCAGCGTAGGAGGGTATACTGAAGCTTTCTTT. Encoded protein: CTSSVGGYTEAFF.

The gene calls are TRBV20-1 and TRBJ1-2; D may be TRBD1 (6 bases). CDR1 and CDR2 from the germline V gene are DFQATT and SNEGSKA (reference sequence). The CDR3 is 12 amino acids. Trimming left V 5 bases short and J 4 bases short, with 11 bases between. CDR3 coding DNA: TGCAGTGCTGGCAGGGGACCCTATGGCTACACCTTC. Protein sequence: CSAGRGPYGYTF.

This clonotype rates as medium-sized (0.01 to 0.1%). This rearrangement joins TRBV21-1 to TRBJ2-4. TRBV21-1 is shown as a pseudogene. The CDR3 sequence is 15 residues long. CDR3 residues: CAILFGSLAKNIQYF. The CDR3 DNA follows: TGTGCCATCCTTTTTGGCTCCCTAGCCAAAAACATTCAGTACTTC.

The chain recombines TRBV20-1 with TRBJ1-5, with TRBD1 matching over 8 bases. CDR1 and CDR2 from the germline V gene are DFQATT and SNEGSKA (reference sequence). After removal of 0 bases from V and 3 bases from J, the junction contained 7 bases not matched to a gene. This CDR3 region has 16 residues. The CDR3 DNA reads as TGCAGTGCTAGAGATCAATGGGACAGGTTCAATCAGCCCCAGCATTTT. As protein: CSARDQWDRFNQPQHF.

This chain connects TRBV7-2 to TRBJ2-7; D unclear. Per the germline V gene, CDR1 is SGHTA and CDR2 is FQGNSA. V lost 0 bases to trimming and J lost 3 bases, with 6 bases between them. This CDR3 region has 13 residues. DNA for the CDR3: TGTGCCAGCAGCTTAGCACAAGGCTACGAGCAGTACTTC. Protein product: CASSLAQGYEQYF.